One sample yielded the 8 T cell receptor beta chains listed below, sequenced in a study of blood T cells in healthy people across ages. A sample-barcoded 5' primer and a J-beta primer mix were used in a second PCR of roughly 6 to 11 cycles. TCRdb itself ran the 5' RACE reads through MiXCR, one entry per CDR3 protein. The sample holds nearly 1 million distinct CDR3 sequences, roughly half seen once. The source material was blood. Receptors were obtained from an older woman in good health.

V usage is TRBV2 and J usage is TRBJ2-5; 9 bases are shared with TRBD1. CDR3 length equals 14 residues. The germline V gene has CDR1 SNHLY and CDR2 FYNNEI. V shed 7 bases, J shed 5 bases, and the junction held 8 bases outside the gene matches. This CDR3 reads CASTLGQGWETQYF. CDR3 nucleotides: TGTGCCAGCACCCTTGGACAGGGGTGGGAGACCCAGTACTTC. The entire variable domain, with the rest obtained from reference TRBV2 and TRBJ2-5, is as follows: EPEVTQTPSHQVTQMGQEVILRCVPISNHLYFYWYRQILGQKVEFLVSFYNNEISEKSEIFDDQFSVERPDGSNFTLKIRSTKLEDSAMYFCASTLGQGWETQYFGPGTRLLVL.

The rearrangement joins TRBV28 to TRBJ1-4; no reliable D call. The V end lost 4 bases, the J end lost 0 bases, and 6 bases lay between the germline ends. The CDR3 length is 14 residues. Germline CDR1 is MDHEN and CDR2 is SYDVKM. The CDR3 DNA sequence: TGTGCCAGCAGTTCAGCCACAACTAATGAAAAACTGTTTTTT. Its protein is CASSSATTNEKLFF.

The table lists this clonotype with many counts. CDR3 region: CASSPLLFKGQSTDTQYF. CDR3 DNA: TGTGCCAGCTCACCATTACTCTTCAAGGGACAGAGCACAGATACGCAGTATTTT. The chain combines TRBV18 with TRBJ2-3; 7 nucleotides agree with TRBD1. Losses at the gene ends were 2 bases for V and 0 bases for J; bases not matched to a gene: 11. CDR1 KGHSH and CDR2 LQKENI come from the germline V gene. This CDR3 spans 18 amino acids.

The V and J genes are TRBV20-1 and TRBJ2-3, with TRBD1 identical over 7 bases. V trimming: 7 bases; J trimming: 5 bases; junction bases outside the gene matches: 9. Germline V gene sequence: CDR1 DFQATT, CDR2 SNEGSKA (reference sequence). The CDR3 sequence is 13 residues long. CDR3 in amino acids: CSGAGTEGDTQYF. The CDR3 DNA is TGCAGTGGGGCCGGGACAGAGGGAGATACGCAGTATTTT.

The V gene is TRBV27, the J gene TRBJ2-5, with D possibly matching TRBD1 (6 bases). This CDR3 has 15 amino acids. V dropped 10 bases and J dropped 9 bases, with 27 bases sitting between them. Germline assignment: CDR1 MNHEY and CDR2 SMNVEV (reference sequence). The CDR3 region has the DNA TGTGCCACCAAACCAGGGGACATCATGGCTGGGGCCCAGTACTTC. Translated, it gives CATKPGDIMAGAQYF.

The genes are TRBV5-1 and TRBJ2-5; possible D gene TRBD2, 5 bases. Germline loops: CDR1 SGHRS, CDR2 YFSETQ. The V end lost 1 base, the J end lost 6 bases, and 16 bases lay between the germline ends. This CDR3 is 15 amino acids long. CDR3 sequence reads: CASSLYPSDGKTQYF. The CDR3 DNA reads as TGCGCCAGCAGCTTGTATCCTTCCGACGGGAAGACCCAGTACTTC.

This chain links TRBV3-1 with TRBJ1-5, with 11 bases identical to TRBD1. J was trimmed by 2 bases and V by 1 base; bases with no gene match: 4. The CDR3 is made up of 17 amino acids. Germline loops: CDR1 LGHDT, CDR2 YNNKEL (reference sequence). The CDR3 region has the DNA TGTGCCAGCAGCCAAGGGACAGGGGGCTATGGCAATCAGCCCCAGCATTTT. Translating gives CASSQGTGGYGNQPQHF.

The chain is built from TRBV30 and TRBJ1-4, with TRBD1 identical over 7 bases. V trimming: 0 bases; J trimming: 5 bases; junction bases outside the gene matches: 3. The CDR3 totals 14 residues. Germline assignment: CDR1 GTSNPN and CDR2 SVGIG (reference sequence). As DNA, the CDR3 is TGTGCCTGGAGTGTACGAGGGGGCAATGAAAAACTGTTTTTT. Its translation: CAWSVRGGNEKLFF.